One and the same sample provided the 20 T cell receptor beta chains below, sequenced in a study of blood T cell repertoires in COVID-19. The data were produced by immunoSEQ multiplex PCR, yet TCRdb's version contains in-frame clones alone and is incomplete. The repertoire holds some 45,000 clones, with roughly nine tenths as singletons. Material: peripheral blood. These receptors were taken from a human donor in a cohort sampled during active COVID-19.

This clone was counted only a few times. V is TRBV5-1 and J is TRBJ2-6; D is possibly TRBD1 (5 bases). Germline V gene data show CDR1 as SGHRS and CDR2 as YFSETQ. V was pared by 5 bases and J by 0 bases, with 15 bases between. The CDR3 extends over 17 amino acids. The CDR3 is CASSLSNTGSGANVLTF. The CDR3 nucleotides are TGCGCCAGCAGTCTATCGAATACAGGCTCTGGGGCCAACGTCCTGACTTTC. The variable domain in full, completed from reference TRBV5-1 and TRBJ2-6, reads KAGVTQTPRYLIKTRGQQVTLSCSPISGHRSVSWYQQTPGQGLQFLFEYFSETQRNKGNFPGRFSGRQFSNSRSEMNVSTLELGDSALYLCASSLSNTGSGANVLTFGAGSRLTVL.

This chain uses TRBV7-2 with TRBJ2-7, with D perhaps matching TRBD1 (6 bases). The germline CDR1 and CDR2 sequences are SGHTA and FQGNSA. The V and J ends lost 5 bases and 3 bases respectively, with 11 bases between them. This CDR3 spans 13 amino acids. CDR3: CASSRQANYEQYF. The CDR3 DNA reads TGTGCCAGCAGCCGACAGGCGAACTACGAGCAGTACTTC. Using reference TRBV7-2 and TRBJ2-7 for the parts outside the CDR3, the full variable domain is GAGVSQSPSNKVTEKGKDVELRCDPISGHTALYWYRQSLGQGLEFLIYFQGNSAPDKSGLPSDRFSAERTGGSVSTLTIQRTQQEDSAVYLCASSRQANYEQYFGPGTRLTVT.

The V and J genes are TRBV9 and TRBJ1-1, with D maybe TRBD1 (6 bases). This CDR3 is 16 amino acids long. CDR1 and CDR2 from the germline V gene are SGDLS and YYNGEE. Trimming removed 5 bases at V and 4 bases at J, with 21 bases between. CDR3 nucleotides: TGTGCCAGCAGTCGCTTACCGACAGGTCAAGGCACTGAAGCTTTCTTT. It translates to CASSRLPTGQGTEAFF.

The chain uses TRBV12-3 or TRBV12-4 and TRBJ1-1; D is ambiguous. This CDR3 is 13 amino acids long. V shed 0 bases and J shed 6 bases, with 8 bases lying between them. This CDR3 reads CASSLAAIAEAFF. The CDR3 DNA is TGTGCCAGCAGTTTAGCCGCGATCGCTGAAGCTTTCTTT.

This clone is a singleton in its sample. The V gene is TRBV4-2, the J gene TRBJ1-4; the match to TRBD1 covers 7 bases. The germline CDR1 and CDR2 sequences are LGHNA and YNFKEQ. Unmatched junction bases numbered 5, after V lost 4 bases and J lost 3 bases. This CDR3 is 15 amino acids long. The CDR3 coding sequence is TGTGCCAGCAGCCCTGCGGGGACAGCTAATGAAAAACTGTTTTTT. This encodes CASSPAGTANEKLFF.

The rearrangement links TRBV20-1 to TRBJ1-2, with D possibly matching TRBD1 (6 bases). Germline CDR1 is DFQATT and CDR2 is SNEGSKA (reference sequence). Trimming removed 3 bases at V and 8 bases at J, with 19 bases between. This CDR3 is 14 amino acids long. The CDR3 spells CSASYREGGGGYTF. CDR3 sequence (DNA): TGCAGTGCTAGTTACAGGGAGGGGGGCGGGGGCTACACCTTC.

The CDR3 here is CSVGQGREKLFF. The CDR3 DNA reads as TGCAGCGTTGGACAGGGGAGGGAAAAACTGTTTTTT. This chain connects TRBV29-1 to TRBJ1-4; TRBD1 matches at 8 bases. The CDR3 runs 12 residues. V lost 4 bases, J lost 8 bases, and 3 bases stayed unmatched. Germline CDR1 and CDR2: SQVTM and ANQGSEA.

The genes are TRBV3-1 (or the pseudogene TRBV3-2) and TRBJ2-7; D is possibly TRBD2 (5 bases). CDR3 size: 14 residues. The germline V gene encodes CDR1 LGHDT and CDR2 YNNKEL (reference sequence). The ends were cut back, 0 bases at V and 4 bases at J, with 10 bases in the middle. CDR3 coding DNA: TGTGCCAGCAGCCAAGACAGCCGCGGGTACGAGCAGTACTTC. This encodes CASSQDSRGYEQYF.

The chain uses TRBV5-1 and TRBJ1-5, with D hard to call. The V gene's germline CDR1 is SGHRS and CDR2 YFSETQ. The CDR3 is made up of 14 amino acids. Trimming removed 4 bases from V and 4 bases from J, with 12 bases in between. CDR3 amino acids: CASSPGGGNQPQHF. For the CDR3, the DNA is TGCGCCAGCAGCCCAGGAGGAGGTAATCAGCCCCAGCATTTT.

This clone was observed a handful of times. This chain connects TRBV7-6 to TRBJ2-1; 11 nucleotides align to TRBD2. The CDR3 runs 15 residues. V was clipped by 4 bases and J by 8 bases; unmatched bases: 7. Per germline, CDR1 SGHVS and CDR2 FNYEAQ. The CDR3 reads CASSSIAGGNYEQFF. In nucleotides, the CDR3 is TGTGCCAGCAGCTCTATAGCGGGGGGGAACTATGAGCAGTTCTTC.

The sample holds one count of this clone. This chain uses TRBV5-1 with TRBJ2-5; 13 bases fit TRBD2. V gave up 3 bases and J gave up 3 bases; unmatched junction bases: 2. The CDR3 loop spans 15 amino acids. Germline V gene sequence: CDR1 SGHRS, CDR2 YFSETQ. As DNA, the CDR3 is TGCGCCAGCAGCTCGGGACTAGCGGGGAAAGAGACCCAGTACTTC. Its translation: CASSSGLAGKETQYF.

This sequence joins TRBV27 and TRBJ2-3; the D gene is possibly TRBD2 (6 bases). The CDR3 loop spans 16 amino acids. Germline V gene data show CDR1 as MNHEY and CDR2 as SMNVEV (reference sequence). V shed 3 bases and J shed 4 bases, with 17 bases lying between them. Here the CDR3 DNA reads TGTGCCAGCAGTTTTGCTACGGGGAGGCTGGCAGATACGCAGTATTTT. Its protein product is CASSFATGRLADTQYF.

The rearrangement joins TRBV10-3 to TRBJ2-1; 8 nucleotides align to TRBD1. The V segment lost 6 bases and the J segment 10 bases; nucleotides outside the gene matches: 5. The germline gives CDR1 ENHRY, CDR2 SYGVKD. This CDR3 is 12 amino acids long. The CDR3 region is CAIRPGDREQFF. The CDR3 DNA reads TGTGCCATCAGGCCAGGGGACAGGGAGCAGTTCTTC.

This rearrangement joins TRBV4-2 to TRBJ1-4, with D possibly TRBD1 on 6 matching bases. V lost 0 bases and J 13 bases, leaving 27 bases between the germline ends. Germline V CDR1 and CDR2: LGHNA, YNFKEQ. This CDR3 contains 18 residues. The chain's CDR3 is CASSQDLRGGAGREGLFF. Here the CDR3 DNA reads TGTGCCAGCAGCCAAGATCTTAGGGGGGGCGCGGGGAGAGAAGGACTGTTTTTT.

The chain links TRBV11-1 to TRBJ1-2; 7 nucleotides line up with TRBD1. J was trimmed by 2 bases and V by 6 bases; bases with no gene match: 12. There are 16 residues in the CDR3. The V gene's germline CDR1 is SGHAT and CDR2 FQDESV (reference sequence). CDR3 region: CASSPRRDRTNYGYTF. DNA for the CDR3: TGTGCCAGCAGTCCACGTAGGGACAGAACAAACTATGGCTACACCTTC. Supplemented by reference TRBV11-1 and TRBJ1-2, the full variable domain reads EAEVAQSPRYKITEKSQAVAFWCDPISGHATLYWYRQILGQGPELLVQFQDESVVDDSQLPKDRFSAERLKGVDSTLKIQPAELGDSAMYLCASSPRRDRTNYGYTFGSGTRLTVV.

The gene calls are TRBV30 and TRBJ1-6, with a possible D match to TRBD1 (5 bases). Per the germline V gene, CDR1 is GTSNPN and CDR2 is SVGIG (reference sequence). This CDR3 is built from 12 residues. V lost 5 bases and J 8 bases, leaving 10 bases between the germline ends. The CDR3 is CAWDSRYSPLHF. As DNA, the CDR3 is TGTGCCTGGGACAGCAGGTATTCACCCCTCCACTTT.

This clone was seen more than once but under ten times. The chain carries TRBV6-5 and TRBJ1-6; 7 positions match TRBD1. This CDR3 is built from 15 residues. V lost 6 bases to trimming and J lost 9 bases; unmatched junction nucleotides: 11. CDR1 and CDR2 (germline): MNHEY, SVGAGI. The CDR3 DNA reads as TGTGCCAGCAGGGGGATAGGGACAGTCAGTTCACCCCTCCACTTT. Its protein is CASRGIGTVSSPLHF.

The chain employs TRBV3-1 (or the pseudogene TRBV3-2) and TRBJ1-6, with D hard to call. V was trimmed by 0 bases and J by 8 bases, leaving 5 bases between them. From germline, CDR1 is LGHDT and CDR2 YNNKEL (reference sequence). This CDR3 is built from 13 residues. The CDR3 reads CASSQDRYSPLHF. Here the CDR3 DNA reads TGTGCCAGCAGCCAAGATCGGTATTCACCCCTCCACTTT.

DNA of the CDR3: TGTGCCAGCAGACCCGGACAGGGCCCAAATTCACCCCTCCACTTT. Encoded protein: CASRPGQGPNSPLHF. The chain has TRBV5-4 and TRBJ1-6; TRBD1 agrees at 8 bases. CDR3 length: 15 amino acids. Germline-derived CDR1 and CDR2 are SGHNT and YYREEE (reference sequence). Trimming at V came to 5 bases and at J to 7 bases, leaving 8 bases not matched to a gene.

This clone came up a few times. J is TRBJ2-5 and V is TRBV6-5; D not certain. Trimming took off 3 bases at V and 5 bases at J, with 13 bases between the two ends. CDR1 is MNHEY, CDR2 SVGAGI, per germline. CDR3 length equals 14 residues. This CDR3 reads CASSYNAAEETQYF. In DNA, the CDR3 is TGTGCCAGCAGTTATAATGCGGCAGAGGAGACCCAGTACTTC.